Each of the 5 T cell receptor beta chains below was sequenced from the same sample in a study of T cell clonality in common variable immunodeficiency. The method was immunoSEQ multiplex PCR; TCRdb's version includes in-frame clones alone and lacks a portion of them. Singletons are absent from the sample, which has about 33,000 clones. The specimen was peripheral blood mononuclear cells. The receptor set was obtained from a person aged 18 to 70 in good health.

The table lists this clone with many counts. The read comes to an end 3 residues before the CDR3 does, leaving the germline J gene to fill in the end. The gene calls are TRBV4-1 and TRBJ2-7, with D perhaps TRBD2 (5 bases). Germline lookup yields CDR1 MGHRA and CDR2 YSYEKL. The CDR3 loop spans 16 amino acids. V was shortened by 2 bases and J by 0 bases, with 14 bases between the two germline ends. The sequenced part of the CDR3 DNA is TGCGCCAGCAGCCAAACCGGGGTTTCAAGCTCCTACGAG. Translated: CASSQTGVSSSYE. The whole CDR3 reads CASSQTGVSSSYEQYF.

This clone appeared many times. CDR3 DNA (partial): TGTGCCAGCAGTGGCCCCTCGGACAGGGTTATCAGTGGC. The encoded protein is CASSGPSDRVISG. The CDR3 in full is CASSGPSDRVISGYTF. The V and J genes are TRBV6-1 and TRBJ1-2, with 8 bases aligning to TRBD1. The read halts 3 residues ahead of the CDR3 end, with the missing end drawn from the germline J gene. The CDR3 loop spans 16 amino acids. Germline CDR1 is MNHNS and CDR2 is SASEGT. Unmatched junction bases numbered 14, after V lost 4 bases and J lost 7 bases.

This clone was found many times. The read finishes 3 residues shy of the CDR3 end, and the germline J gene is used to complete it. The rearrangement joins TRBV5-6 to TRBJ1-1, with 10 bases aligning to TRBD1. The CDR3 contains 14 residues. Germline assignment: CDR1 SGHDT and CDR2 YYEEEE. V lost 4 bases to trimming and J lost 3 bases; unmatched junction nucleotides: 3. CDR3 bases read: TGTGCCAGCAGCCGGGACAGGGGAGACACTGAA. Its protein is CASSRDRGDTE. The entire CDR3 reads CASSRDRGDTEAFF.

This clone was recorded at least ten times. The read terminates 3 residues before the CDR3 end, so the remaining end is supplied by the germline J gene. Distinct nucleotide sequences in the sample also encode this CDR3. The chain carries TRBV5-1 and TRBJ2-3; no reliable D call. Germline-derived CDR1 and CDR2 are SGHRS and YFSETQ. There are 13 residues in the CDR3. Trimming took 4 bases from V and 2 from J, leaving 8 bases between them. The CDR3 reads CASSLVLTDTQYF. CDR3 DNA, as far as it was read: TGCGCCAGCAGCCTCGTTCTCACAGATACG.

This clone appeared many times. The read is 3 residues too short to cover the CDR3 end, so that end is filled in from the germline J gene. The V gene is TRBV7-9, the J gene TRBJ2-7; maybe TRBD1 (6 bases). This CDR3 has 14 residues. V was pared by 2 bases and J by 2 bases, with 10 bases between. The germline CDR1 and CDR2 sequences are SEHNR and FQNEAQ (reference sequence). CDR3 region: CASSLKQGPYEQYF. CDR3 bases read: TGTGCCAGCAGCTTAAAACAGGGTCCCTACGAG. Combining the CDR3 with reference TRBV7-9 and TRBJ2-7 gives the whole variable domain DTGVSQNPRHKITKRGQNVTFRCDPISEHNRLYWYRQTLGQGPEFLTYFQNEAQLEKSRLLSDRFSAERPKGSFSTLEIQRTEQGDSAMYLCASSLKQGPYEQYFGPGTRLTVT.